These 26 T cell receptor beta chains were sequenced from one sample in a study of T cell responses to AZD1222 COVID-19 vaccine. The data were produced by immunoSEQ multiplex PCR, yet TCRdb's version contains in-frame clones alone and is incomplete. The table lists about 35,000 clones, 65% to 90% of them singletons. The sequenced sample was peripheral blood, obtained on day 0 of AZD1222 vaccination. These receptors came from an adult in good health.

This clone was counted between two and nine times. V usage is TRBV6-1 and J usage is TRBJ1-4; D gene uncertain. Germline CDR1 is MNHNS and CDR2 is SASEGT. The V end was cut by 3 bases, the J end by 0 bases, with 5 bases between. CDR3 length: 14 residues. In nucleotides, the CDR3 is TGTGCCAGCAGTGACGCAGCAACTAATGAAAAACTGTTTTTT. Translated, it gives CASSDAATNEKLFF.

CDR3 in DNA: TGTGCCAGCGGGGCGACAGCAGTGAATGAAAAACTGTTTTTT. Its translation is CASGATAVNEKLFF. The chain uses TRBV28 and TRBJ1-4; TRBD1 is a possible D gene (5 bases). CDR1 and CDR2 (germline): MDHEN, SYDVKM. This CDR3 is built from 14 residues. Trimming removed 8 bases from V and 5 bases from J, with 15 bases in between.

The chain carries TRBV19 and TRBJ1-4; TRBD1 might be the D (6 bases). Germline V lookup: CDR1 LNHDA, CDR2 SQIVND (reference sequence). The CDR3 totals 13 residues. Trimming pared 5 bases from V and 7 bases from J, leaving 11 bases between. The CDR3 coding sequence is TGTGCCAGTAGTGACAGGACGGGTGAAAAACTGTTTTTT. It is translated as CASSDRTGEKLFF.

This chain joins TRBV28 and TRBJ2-6; D possibly matches TRBD1 or TRBD2 (7 bases each). CDR1 is MDHEN and CDR2 is SYDVKM in the germline V gene. The CDR3 is 15 residues long. Trimming took off 10 bases at V and 2 bases at J, with 15 bases between the two ends. This chain's CDR3 is CATRGGGAGANVLTF. DNA of the CDR3: TGTGCCACTAGGGGAGGGGGCGCTGGGGCCAACGTCCTGACTTTC.

V gene TRBV27 combines with J gene TRBJ2-1; TRBD1 matches at 8 bases. This CDR3 region has 17 residues. In germline, CDR1 is MNHEY, CDR2 SMNVEV (reference sequence). The V segment lost 5 bases and the J segment 0 bases; nucleotides outside the gene matches: 9. The chain's CDR3 is CASSGTTGGSSYNEQFF. The CDR3 nucleotides read TGTGCCAGCAGTGGAACTACAGGGGGGAGCTCCTACAATGAGCAGTTCTTC.

This CDR3 is CASSPGGGGEQYF. In nucleotides, the CDR3 is TGTGCCAGCAGCCCGGGTGGGGGGGGCGAGCAGTACTTC. The V call is TRBV9, the J call TRBJ2-7, with 7 bases that match TRBD2. V lost 4 bases, J lost 6 bases, and 7 bases stayed unmatched. The CDR3 spans 13 residues. CDR1 and CDR2 from the germline V gene are SGDLS and YYNGEE. The full variable domain, completed using reference TRBV9 and TRBJ2-7, is DSGVTQTPKHLITATGQRVTLRCSPRSGDLSVYWYQQSLDQGLQFLIQYYNGEERAKGNILERFSAQQFPDLHSELNLSSLELGDSALYFCASSPGGGGEQYFGPGTRLTVT.

The V gene is TRBV28, the J gene TRBJ2-5; D possibly corresponds to TRBD1 (5 bases). V lost 5 bases and J lost 3, with 7 bases in between. This CDR3 is built from 12 residues. Germline V gene data show CDR1 as MDHEN and CDR2 as SYDVKM. For the CDR3, the DNA is TGTGCCAGCAGTGCAGGGAAAGAGACCCAGTACTTC. Amino acids: CASSAGKETQYF. Full variable domain (rest looked up from reference TRBV28 and TRBJ2-5): DVKVTQSSRYLVKRTGEKVFLECVQDMDHENMFWYRQDPGLGLRLIYFSYDVKMKEKGDIPEGYSVSREKKERFSLILESASTNQTSMYLCASSAGKETQYFGPGTRLLVL.

This chain uses TRBV2 with TRBJ2-6; D may be TRBD2 (6 bases). The CDR3 totals 13 residues. Trimming stripped 9 bases from V and 0 bases from J, with 6 bases between. Germline V gene sequence: CDR1 SNHLY, CDR2 FYNNEI. Here the CDR3 reads CARGGSGANVLTF. CDR3 coding DNA: TGTGCCAGGGGGGGCTCTGGGGCCAACGTCCTGACTTTC. Together with reference TRBV2 and TRBJ2-6, the CDR3 gives the full variable domain: EPEVTQTPSHQVTQMGQEVILRCVPISNHLYFYWYRQILGQKVEFLVSFYNNEISEKSEIFDDQFSVERPDGSNFTLKIRSTKLEDSAMYFCARGGSGANVLTFGAGSRLTVL.

The chain links TRBV14 to TRBJ2-2; TRBD1 is a possible D gene (7 bases). The CDR3 spans 15 residues. Between the trimmed V and J ends, which lost 4 bases and 3 bases, there was a span of 12 bases. Germline V gene lookup returns CDR1 SGHDN and CDR2 FVKESK. CDR3 in amino acids: CASSRGTAYTGELFF. CDR3 nucleotides: TGTGCCAGCAGCCGCGGGACAGCCTACACCGGGGAGCTGTTTTTT.

The CDR3 region is CASSSWGGDSGNTIYF. DNA for the CDR3: TGTGCCAGCAGCTCATGGGGGGGCGACTCTGGAAACACCATATATTTT. V is TRBV13 and J is TRBJ1-3, with D tentatively TRBD1 (6 bases). V lost 4 bases to trimming and J lost 0 bases, with 13 bases between them. The germline gives CDR1 PRHDT, CDR2 FYEKMQ (reference sequence). This CDR3 spans 16 amino acids.

On this clone itself: The sample carries other DNA sequences with the same CDR3. V is TRBV5-1 and J is TRBJ1-5; possible D gene TRBD1, 5 bases. Germline V gene lookup returns CDR1 SGHRS and CDR2 YFSETQ. CDR3 length: 14 amino acids. V was cut by 4 bases and J by 4 bases, with 12 bases left in between. The CDR3 spells CASSPEGQNQPQHF. In nucleotides, the CDR3 is TGCGCCAGCAGCCCGGAGGGGCAGAATCAGCCCCAGCATTTT.

The rearrangement joins TRBV2 to TRBJ1-2, with D tentatively TRBD1 (6 bases). Germline CDR1 SNHLY, CDR2 FYNNEI. The CDR3 is made up of 13 amino acids. Trimming took 6 bases from V and 4 from J, leaving 12 bases between them. The DNA for the CDR3 is TGTGCCAGCAGCCGGGGGCCGGCCTATGGCTACACCTTC. Protein: CASSRGPAYGYTF.

CDR3 nucleotide sequence: TGTGCCACCAGCGCCGGACTAGCGGGAGGGGATGAGCAGTTCTTC. It specifies CATSAGLAGGDEQFF. This chain connects TRBV15 to TRBJ2-1; 15 bases are shared with TRBD2. The CDR3 length is 15 residues. The germline gives CDR1 LNHNV, CDR2 YYDKDF (reference sequence). Trimming cost V 5 bases and J 8 bases; bases outside gene matches: 4.

The V and J genes are TRBV24-1 and TRBJ1-5, with unresolved D. Germline V gene data show CDR1 as KGHDR and CDR2 as SFDVKD. With 5 bases removed from V and 3 bases from J, the gap between germline ends came to 10 bases. The CDR3 length is 14 residues. The CDR3 sequence is CATSVASSNQPQHF. CDR3 sequence (DNA): TGTGCCACCAGTGTAGCCAGCTCCAATCAGCCCCAGCATTTT.

This clone appeared once. The chain joins TRBV7-8 to TRBJ2-7; 8 bases map to TRBD1. CDR3 size: 15 residues. V was clipped by 1 base and J by 0 bases; unmatched bases: 2. Germline CDR1 reads SGHVS; CDR2 reads FQNEAQ. The CDR3 DNA is TGTGCCAGCAGCTTAGTGACAGGGGCCTCCTACGAGCAGTACTTC. Residues: CASSLVTGASYEQYF.

As for this clone: Other DNA sequences in the same sample also yield this CDR3. The chain links TRBV5-1 to TRBJ2-5; D is ambiguous. Trimming removed 0 bases from V and 5 bases from J, with 5 bases in between. This CDR3 comprises 12 residues. Germline V gives CDR1 SGHRS, CDR2 YFSETQ. CDR3 amino acids: CASSLDRETQYF. The DNA for the CDR3 is TGCGCCAGCAGCTTGGATCGGGAGACCCAGTACTTC.

This chain connects TRBV28 to TRBJ1-2, with D unresolved. Germline V gene data show CDR1 as MDHEN and CDR2 as SYDVKM. Between the trimmed V and J ends, which lost 4 bases and 0 bases, there was a span of 3 bases. The CDR3 extends over 12 amino acids. In DNA, the CDR3 is TGTGCCAGCAGTTCACCTAACTATGGCTACACCTTC. Protein product: CASSSPNYGYTF.

This chain uses TRBV5-4 with TRBJ2-5; TRBD2 matches at 10 bases. With 4 bases clipped from V and 7 bases from J, the junction kept 10 bases outside the gene matches. The CDR3 contains 15 residues. Germline V CDR1 and CDR2: SGHNT, YYREEE (reference sequence). As DNA, the CDR3 is TGTGCCAGCAGCCTGGAGGGGACTAGCGTCGCGACCCAGTACTTC. Translating gives CASSLEGTSVATQYF.

This clone has a handful of counts. The rearrangement joins TRBV28 to TRBJ1-2; TRBD1 is a possible D gene (5 bases). The CDR3 spans 17 residues. Deletions cut 2 bases from V and 6 bases from J, with 22 bases between. CDR1 and CDR2 (germline): MDHEN, SYDVKM. The chain's CDR3 is CASSLRAPGQGPDGYTF. The CDR3 DNA follows: TGTGCCAGCAGTTTAAGGGCCCCCGGGCAGGGACCCGATGGCTACACCTTC.

The V gene is TRBV19, the J gene TRBJ1-1, with 7 bases that match TRBD1. The CDR3 is made up of 16 amino acids. J gave up 1 base and V 6 bases, and 11 bases lay outside the gene matches. Germline-derived CDR1 and CDR2 are LNHDA and SQIVND (reference sequence). In DNA, the CDR3 is TGTGCCAGTAGGGCCCTTGGACAGGTACGGAACACTGAAGCTTTCTTT. This translates into CASRALGQVRNTEAFF.

The chain carries TRBV7-2 and TRBJ2-5; 12 bases align to TRBD2. Germline V lookup: CDR1 SGHTA, CDR2 FQGNSA. CDR3 length: 18 residues. V shed 6 bases and J 4 bases; nucleotides not matched to a gene: 15. The CDR3 here is CASSRPVGLLAGGETQYF. CDR3 DNA: TGTGCCAGCAGTCGACCCGTCGGGCTACTAGCGGGGGGAGAGACCCAGTACTTC.

The chain is built from TRBV18 and TRBJ2-1; tentative D call: TRBD2 (6 bases). CDR3 length: 14 residues. V gave up 1 base and J gave up 3 bases, with 7 bases separating them. In germline, CDR1 is KGHSH, CDR2 LQKENI. The CDR3, as DNA: TGTGCCAGCTCACCACTAGCGGACTACAATGAGCAGTTCTTC. Residues: CASSPLADYNEQFF.

The V gene is TRBV7-9, the J gene TRBJ2-7; the match to TRBD1 covers 10 bases. Germline assignment: CDR1 SEHNR and CDR2 FQNEAQ (reference sequence). CDR3 length: 16 amino acids. Trimming cost V 2 bases and J 3 bases; bases outside gene matches: 7. The CDR3 DNA reads TGTGCCAGCAGCTTACCCGGGGGACAGGGGATCTACGAGCAGTACTTC. Amino acid sequence: CASSLPGGQGIYEQYF.

The chain combines TRBV29-1 with TRBJ2-3; 8 nucleotides align to TRBD2. This CDR3 has 15 residues. CDR1 and CDR2 from the germline V gene are SQVTM and ANQGSEA. Trimming cost V 4 bases and J 0 bases; bases outside gene matches: 6. CDR3 residues: CSVGIERGSTDTQYF. The CDR3 region has the DNA TGCAGCGTTGGAATCGAGCGGGGGAGCACAGATACGCAGTATTTT.

As concerns this clone: One end of the junction is discordant with germline, which a read error may explain. Other DNA sequences in this specimen translate into the identical CDR3. This chain connects TRBV19 to TRBJ1-5; tentative D call: TRBD1 (6 bases). Germline V gene lookup returns CDR1 LNHDA and CDR2 SQIVND (reference sequence). This CDR3 contains 12 residues. The CDR3: CASRGGNQPQHF. As DNA, the CDR3 is TGTGCGAGCCGGGGGGGCAACCAGCCCCAGCATTTT.

The chain joins TRBV28 to TRBJ2-1; 9 nucleotides match TRBD2. Trimming removed 7 bases from V and 8 bases from J; junction bases left unmatched: 9. Germline V gene sequence: CDR1 MDHEN, CDR2 SYDVKM. CDR3 size: 14 residues. The CDR3 sequence is CASTPGLALYEQFF. For the CDR3, the DNA is TGTGCCAGCACCCCGGGACTAGCTCTATATGAGCAGTTCTTC.